The next 26 T cell receptor beta chains were all read from a single sample in a study of cytomegalovirus exposure and HLA in healthy donors. The PCR was carried out with 60 Vbeta primers and 13 Jbeta primers. The protocol was immunoSEQ multiplex PCR, while the TCRdb copy is restricted to in-frame clones and leaves out a portion. The table lists some 220,000 clones, around 78% of them singletons. Sequencing input: PBMCs. These receptors were collected from a boy under 18 in good health and CMV-seronegative.

The chain has TRBV5-4 and TRBJ2-3, with 7 bases matching TRBD2. V was clipped by 0 bases and J by 3 bases; unmatched bases: 4. The germline CDR1 and CDR2 sequences are SGHNT and YYREEE (reference sequence). This CDR3 comprises 15 residues. The CDR3 nucleotides are TGTGCCAGCAGCTTGGGCGCGGGAGTAACAGATACGCAGTATTTT. Translated, it gives CASSLGAGVTDTQYF.

The rearrangement links TRBV19 to TRBJ1-1; unclear D gene. Trimming cost V 11 bases and J 0 bases, with 13 bases left between them. The CDR3 totals 13 residues. Germline V gene data show CDR1 as LNHDA and CDR2 as SQIVND (reference sequence). The CDR3 here is CAANRGLNTEAFF. DNA of the CDR3: TGTGCCGCCAACCGCGGGTTGAACACTGAAGCTTTCTTT.

The rearrangement links TRBV7-2 to TRBJ1-5; tentatively, D is TRBD1 (6 bases). There are 13 residues in the CDR3. The V gene's germline CDR1 is SGHTA and CDR2 FQGNSA. V was pared by 5 bases and J by 7 bases, with 12 bases between. CDR3 sequence: CASSPGVHQPQHF. The CDR3 DNA sequence: TGTGCCAGCAGCCCAGGGGTGCACCAGCCCCAGCATTTT.

V and J are TRBV11-3 and TRBJ1-4, with D maybe TRBD1 (5 bases). The CDR3 totals 14 residues. Trimming took 3 bases from V and 6 from J, leaving 11 bases between them. The germline CDR1 and CDR2 sequences are SGHNT and YENEEA. The CDR3 DNA follows: TGTGCCAGCAGCTTCAGGGAAGTGGATGAAAAACTGTTTTTT. This translates into CASSFREVDEKLFF.

The V gene is TRBV6-5, the J gene TRBJ1-6; the match to TRBD1 covers 8 bases. J was trimmed by 10 bases and V by 2 bases; bases with no gene match: 7. In germline, CDR1 is MNHEY, CDR2 SVGAGI. The CDR3 has 15 residues. CDR3 protein: CASSYRTGWGSPLHF. CDR3 DNA sequence: TGTGCCAGCAGTTACCGGACAGGGTGGGGATCACCCCTCCACTTT.

This clone was found once. The chain links TRBV9 to TRBJ1-3, with 8 bases identical to TRBD1. The CDR3 covers 17 residues. V was clipped by 0 bases and J by 4 bases; unmatched bases: 9. Germline CDR1 SGDLS, CDR2 YYNGEE. CDR3 nucleotide sequence: TGTGCCAGCAGCGTAGCTATTCCGGGACAGGCCGGAAACACCATATATTTT. This gives the protein CASSVAIPGQAGNTIYF.

V and J are TRBV30 and TRBJ1-2, with D perhaps TRBD1 (6 bases). Germline CDR1 is GTSNPN and CDR2 is SVGIG (reference sequence). This CDR3 has 15 residues. V gave up 0 bases and J gave up 6 bases, with 17 bases separating them. CDR3 region: CAWSVNGGLTDGYTF. CDR3 DNA: TGTGCCTGGAGTGTAAACGGGGGGCTGACGGATGGCTACACCTTC.

This clone was picked up one time. The chain carries TRBV5-4 and TRBJ2-3; 9 nucleotides agree with TRBD1. From germline, CDR1 is SGHNT and CDR2 YYREEE (reference sequence). The V segment lost 5 bases and the J segment 3 bases; nucleotides outside the gene matches: 7. The CDR3 sequence is 15 residues long. The CDR3 DNA reads as TGTGCCAGCAGTCTACAGGGGGCTAGAACAGATACGCAGTATTTT. Amino acids: CASSLQGARTDTQYF. Variable domain in full (rest from reference TRBV5-4 and TRBJ2-3): ETGVTQSPTHLIKTRGQQVTLRCSSQSGHNTVSWYQQALGQGPQFIFQYYREEENGRGNFPPRFSGLQFPNYSSELNVNALELDDSALYLCASSLQGARTDTQYFGPGTRLTVL.

The V and J genes are TRBV7-9 and TRBJ2-5; 11 positions agree with TRBD1. The germline V gene has CDR1 SEHNR and CDR2 FQNEAQ (reference sequence). This CDR3 has 16 residues. Trimming removed 5 bases from V and 4 bases from J; junction bases left unmatched: 9. The CDR3 protein is CASSAGTGGWRETQYF. CDR3 in DNA: TGTGCCAGCAGCGCTGGGACAGGGGGGTGGAGAGAGACCCAGTACTTC.

This rearrangement joins TRBV4-2 to TRBJ1-4; D is possibly TRBD1 (5 bases). The germline gives CDR1 LGHNA, CDR2 YNFKEQ. The CDR3 is 14 residues long. The V end lost 1 base, the J end lost 8 bases, and 11 bases lay between the germline ends. This CDR3 reads CASSQGQSSEKLFF. The CDR3 coding sequence is TGTGCCAGCAGCCAAGGACAGAGCAGCGAAAAACTGTTTTTT.

J is TRBJ2-1 and V is TRBV12-5, with 11 bases lining up with TRBD1. Germline values: CDR1 LGHNT, CDR2 FRNRAP. V lost 2 bases and J lost 6; bases outside the gene matches: 6. The CDR3 runs 16 residues. CDR3 amino acids: CASGLLPGQGVNEQFF. For the CDR3, the DNA is TGTGCTAGTGGTTTGCTACCGGGACAGGGGGTCAATGAGCAGTTCTTC. Full variable domain (outside the CDR3, taken from reference TRBV12-5 and TRBJ2-1): DARVTQTPRHKVTEMGQEVTMRCQPILGHNTVFWYRQTMMQGLELLAYFRNRAPLDDSGMPKDRFSAEMPDATLATLKIQPSEPRDSAVYFCASGLLPGQGVNEQFFGPGTRLTVL.

The chain has TRBV7-9 and TRBJ1-3, with 7 bases lining up with TRBD1. The CDR3 is 16 amino acids. V lost 4 bases and J lost 2; bases outside the gene matches: 8. Looked up from germline, CDR1 is SEHNR and CDR2 is FQNEAQ (reference sequence). The chain's CDR3 is CASSYPPGTAGNTIYF. The DNA for the CDR3 is TGTGCCAGCAGCTACCCTCCAGGGACAGCTGGAAACACCATATATTTT.

CDR3 bases: TGTGCCAGCAGCTTGGAGGGGGGGCGGACCGGGGAGCTGTTTTTT. Encoded protein: CASSLEGGRTGELFF. The J gene is TRBJ2-2, the V gene TRBV5-5, with D maybe TRBD2 (7 bases). Trimming took 0 bases from V and 5 from J, leaving 11 bases between them. Germline V CDR1 and CDR2: SGHKS, YYEKEE (reference sequence). The CDR3 loop spans 15 amino acids.

This chain's CDR3 is CASSQGQYSYEQYF. CDR3 sequence (DNA): TGCGCCAGCAGCCAAGGCCAGTACTCCTACGAGCAGTACTTC. The chain couples TRBV4-1 to TRBJ2-7; D call uncertain. The CDR3 covers 14 residues. CDR1 is MGHRA and CDR2 is YSYEKL in the germline V gene. Trimming pared 1 base from V and 0 bases from J, leaving 7 bases between.

This clone was seen once. J is TRBJ2-5 and V is TRBV30; 8 bases match TRBD2. CDR1 and CDR2 from the germline V gene are GTSNPN and SVGIG (reference sequence). V shed 3 bases, J shed 3 bases, and the junction held 3 bases outside the gene matches. This CDR3 is built from 13 residues. The CDR3 sequence is CAWSEGLEETQYF. The CDR3 DNA reads TGTGCCTGGAGCGAGGGACTAGAAGAGACCCAGTACTTC. Based on the CDR3 plus reference TRBV30 and TRBJ2-5, the full variable domain is SQTIHQWPATLVQPVGSPLSLECTVEGTSNPNLYWYRQAAGRGLQLLFYSVGIGQISSEVPQNLSASRPQDRQFILSSKKLLLSDSGFYLCAWSEGLEETQYFGPGTRLLVL.

The V and J genes are TRBV5-5 and TRBJ1-3; 7 bases map to TRBD1. Trimming cost V 4 bases and J 1 base; bases outside gene matches: 2. Germline assignment: CDR1 SGHKS and CDR2 YYEKEE (reference sequence). The CDR3 has 14 amino acids. The CDR3 DNA reads as TGTGCCAGCAGCGTGGACAGGTCTGGAAACACCATATATTTT. Its translation: CASSVDRSGNTIYF.

The rearrangement joins TRBV19 to TRBJ1-2; D unclear. The CDR3 loop spans 12 amino acids. Trimming stripped 6 bases from V and 8 bases from J, with 13 bases between. Germline V gives CDR1 LNHDA, CDR2 SQIVND (reference sequence). The CDR3 protein is CASREPREGYTF. As DNA, the CDR3 is TGTGCCAGTAGAGAACCCCGGGAGGGCTACACCTTC.

The gene calls are TRBV11-3 and TRBJ2-4; D unclear. This CDR3 is 12 amino acids long. Deletions cut 2 bases from V and 6 bases from J, with 5 bases between. Per germline, CDR1 SGHNT and CDR2 YENEEA. The CDR3 bases are TGTGCCAGCAGCTTAAGGAGAAACATTCAGTACTTC. Encoded protein: CASSLRRNIQYF.

This clone was seen once. V gene TRBV5-4 combines with J gene TRBJ2-3; a possible D gene is TRBD1 (5 bases). Germline V gene lookup returns CDR1 SGHNT and CDR2 YYREEE (reference sequence). Between the trimmed V and J ends, which lost 6 bases and 2 bases, there was a span of 13 bases. This CDR3 is 14 amino acids long. CDR3 amino acids: CASTARAATDTQYF. As DNA, the CDR3 is TGTGCCAGCACCGCCAGGGCGGCCACAGATACGCAGTATTTT.

V usage is TRBV19 and J usage is TRBJ1-5; 7 bases match TRBD1. This CDR3 comprises 14 residues. Germline V gene data show CDR1 as LNHDA and CDR2 as SQIVND (reference sequence). V was pared by 4 bases and J by 5 bases, with 5 bases of the junction left unmatched. The CDR3 loop is CASSTDRVYQPQHF. CDR3 DNA: TGTGCCAGTAGTACCGACAGGGTCTATCAGCCCCAGCATTTT.

This clone was observed a single time. CDR3 DNA: TGCGCCAGCAGCGCGGGGGACACCGGGGAGCTGTTTTTT. Encoded protein: CASSAGDTGELFF. The chain employs TRBV5-1 and TRBJ2-2; 7 bases agree with TRBD2. The junction had 0 bases not matched to a gene; V was cut back by 4 bases and J by 3 bases. The CDR3 runs to 13 residues. Germline V gene lookup returns CDR1 SGHRS and CDR2 YFSETQ.

The chain links TRBV30 to TRBJ2-7; tentatively, D is TRBD2 (5 bases). Trimming shortened V by 6 bases and J by 0 bases, and 12 bases separated the two germline ends. There are 13 residues in the CDR3. Per the germline V gene, CDR1 is GTSNPN and CDR2 is SVGIG (reference sequence). This chain's CDR3 is CACTPGSSYEQYF. The CDR3 DNA follows: TGTGCCTGTACGCCGGGGTCCTCCTACGAGCAGTACTTC.

The J gene is TRBJ2-5, the V gene TRBV4-1, with 12 bases fitting TRBD2. V trimming: 0 bases; J trimming: 5 bases; junction bases outside the gene matches: 10. The CDR3 is 18 amino acids. Germline CDR1 is MGHRA and CDR2 is YSYEKL. The CDR3 DNA follows: TGCGCCAGCAGCCAAGATCCGCTAGCGGGGGGGCGGGTGGAGACCCAGTACTTC. Its protein product is CASSQDPLAGGRVETQYF.

The DNA for the CDR3 is TGTGCCAGCAGTGAATATGGCAGGGGGCTGGAGACCCAGTACTTC. Its protein product is CASSEYGRGLETQYF. J is TRBJ2-5 and V is TRBV25-1; 8 bases align to TRBD1. Trimming cost V 0 bases and J 5 bases; bases outside gene matches: 5. In germline, CDR1 is MGHDK, CDR2 SYGVNS. The CDR3 contains 15 residues.

The V call is TRBV29-1, the J call TRBJ2-1, with TRBD1 matching over 7 bases. V was clipped by 5 bases and J by 7 bases; unmatched bases: 2. CDR3 size: 11 residues. CDR1 is SQVTM, CDR2 ANQGSEA, per germline. Here the CDR3 reads CSVLRGNEQFF. The CDR3, as DNA: TGCAGCGTTCTCAGGGGGAATGAGCAGTTCTTC.

V gene TRBV9 combines with J gene TRBJ2-1, with 7 positions matching TRBD1. From germline, CDR1 is SGDLS and CDR2 YYNGEE. This CDR3 is built from 16 residues. V dropped 0 bases and J dropped 7; count of bases not matched to a gene: 10. The CDR3 region has the DNA TGTGCCAGCAGCGTAGGACCTCGACAGGGTTGGAATGAGCAGTTCTTC. It encodes CASSVGPRQGWNEQFF. The entire variable domain, with the rest obtained from reference TRBV9 and TRBJ2-1, is as follows: DSGVTQTPKHLITATGQRVTLRCSPRSGDLSVYWYQQSLDQGLQFLIQYYNGEERAKGNILERFSAQQFPDLHSELNLSSLELGDSALYFCASSVGPRQGWNEQFFGPGTRLTVL.